The present TCR beta chain was sequenced within a study of yellow fever vaccine responses in identical twins. Trimming took off 4 bases at V and 7 bases at J, with 14 bases between the two ends. The CDR3 spans 14 residues. CDR1 is SGHNT and CDR2 is YENEEA in the germline V gene. Regarding this clonotype: What it binds is unknown.

The study, taken as a whole, reports: Reportedly, the T cell response mounted by twins to vaccine seemed partly convergent, partly personalized.

TCRdb re-derived calls from the RT-PCR reads in MiXCR, one entry per CDR3 protein. The sample contains 3,000 to 4,500 distinct CDR3 sequences, 90% of which appear only once. This sample comprised T cells from blood (PBMCs), unsorted or a sorted subset (not recorded which), obtained before or after yellow fever vaccination (not recorded which). The origin of this receptor is a woman aged 18-29 years who received the yellow fever vaccine. This sequence joins TRBV11-3 and TRBJ2-1; D may be TRBD2 (5 bases). The CDR3 bases are TGTGCCAGCAGCTCTACTAGTTTCGGAAATGAGCAGTTCTTC. Its translation: CASSSTSFGNEQFF.